Shown below are 2 T cell receptor beta chains from a single sample sequenced in a study of shared T cell receptors in the human thymus. Only in-frame clones appear in the TCRdb table, and some are missing; sequencing was by immunoSEQ multiplex PCR. The sample has about 660,000 clones, 70% to 90% seen once; the top ten hold roughly 0.0086%. This sample was shared with a second study, whose subject was human thymus T cells.

The material sequenced was thymocytes. Source of these receptors: a boy less than two years old with a congenital heart defect.

V gene TRBV7-2 combines with J gene TRBJ2-5; 9 positions match TRBD1. Germline V CDR1 and CDR2: SGHTA, FQGNSA. There are 15 residues in the CDR3. V dropped 4 bases and J dropped 4; count of bases not matched to a gene: 7. Here the CDR3 DNA reads TGTGCCAGCAGCTGGACAGGGGAGGTAGGAGAGACCCAGTACTTC. It encodes CASSWTGEVGETQYF.

The chain carries TRBV4-1 and TRBJ1-6; D unresolved. This CDR3 region has 16 residues. The V and J ends lost 4 bases and 4 bases respectively, with 14 bases between them. Germline CDR1 reads MGHRA; CDR2 reads YSYEKL. CDR3 in DNA: TGCGCCAGCAGCCCCCAGGTTAAGAGTTATAATTCACCCCTCCACTTT. Its translation is CASSPQVKSYNSPLHF.